These T cell receptor beta chains were read from a single sample in a study of T cell responses to AZD1222 COVID-19 vaccine. Sequencing was performed with immunoSEQ multiplex PCR; in TCRdb, only in-frame clones are kept and a portion is missing. The sample yields about 150,000 clones, 86% seen once. The sample consisted of peripheral blood, taken on day 0 of MenACWY control vaccination. Receptors originate from an adult in good health. CDR3s include the opening cysteine and the closing phenylalanine or tryptophan. The order of the fields is D gene, clone size, V gene, J gene, CDR3 protein, CDR3 DNA. A D gene is named only where the DNA matches it firmly. Expanded clones are given a class, and other clones once, few, many or no size at all.

-	-	TRBV7-2	TRBJ1-1	CASSLLGLGTEAFF	TGTGCCAGCAGCCTCCTGGGGCTGGGCACTGAAGCTTTCTTT
TRBD1	-	TRBV28	TRBJ1-2	CASSLFLIGTGENGFTF	TGTGCCAGCAGTTTATTTCTTATCGGGACAGGGGAAAATGGCTTCACCTTC
-	-	TRBV15	TRBJ2-1	CATNRDAYNEQFF	TGTGCCACCAACAGGGACGCCTACAATGAGCAGTTCTTC
TRBD1	-	TRBV5-1	TRBJ2-6	CASSLGTGPPAF	TGCGCCAGCAGCTTGGGGACAGGGCCCCCGGCTTTC
TRBD2	-	TRBV6-4	TRBJ2-1	CASSRTGTSGRAGGISEQFF	TGTGCCAGCAGCAGGACCGGGACTAGCGGGAGGGCCGGAGGTATCTCTGAGCAGTTCTTC
-	-	TRBV9	TRBJ2-1	CASSPSGLRSYNEQFF	TGTGCCAGCAGCCCCAGTGGACTTCGCTCCTACAATGAGCAGTTCTTC
-	-	TRBV7-3	TRBJ2-1	CASSLSGTVYNEQFF	TGTGCCAGCAGCTTAAGTGGTACAGTATACAATGAGCAGTTCTTC
-	-	TRBV6-5	TRBJ2-3	CASSYSPRLHVDTQYF	TGTGCCAGCAGTTACTCTCCCCGACTACATGTCGATACGCAGTATTTT
TRBD1	-	TRBV10-2	TRBJ2-3	CASLRQGTDTQYF	TGCGCCAGCCTGAGACAGGGGACAGATACGCAGTATTTT
-	-	TRBV19	TRBJ1-3	CASTGGNTIYF	TGTGCCAGTACGGGGGGAAACACCATATATTTT
-	-	TRBV7-6	TRBJ1-6	CASSFSSDSPLHF	TGTGCCAGCAGCTTTAGTTCGGATTCACCCCTCCACTTT
-	-	TRBV19	TRBJ1-5	CASRRRGDQPQHF	TGTGCCAGTCGGCGTCGGGGGGATCAGCCCCAGCATTTT
-	-	TRBV6-5	TRBJ1-6	CASRAGDTTNSPLHF	TGTGCCAGCAGGGCGGGGGACACCACTAATTCACCCCTCCACTTT
-	few	TRBV19	TRBJ1-1	CASSILRGGHLMNTEAFF	TGTGCCAGTAGCATACTCCGGGGCGGCCACCTCATGAACACTGAAGCTTTCTTT
-	-	TRBV5-1	TRBJ2-5	CASSLAGPGGQETQYF	TGCGCCAGCAGCTTGGCAGGGCCCGGGGGTCAAGAGACCCAGTACTTC
-	-	TRBV28	TRBJ2-3	CASDSGPSTDTQYF	TGTGCCAGCGATAGCGGTCCTAGCACAGATACGCAGTATTTT
TRBD1	-	TRBV2	TRBJ2-6	CASSSPGTASSGANVLTF	TGTGCCAGCAGTTCGCCCGGGACAGCTAGCTCTGGGGCCAACGTCCTGACTTTC
TRBD1	-	TRBV19	TRBJ2-1	CASRGTGTTINEQFF	TGTGCCAGTCGAGGGACAGGAACAACTATCAATGAGCAGTTCTTC
-	-	TRBV7-2	TRBJ1-5	CASSLGRGSNQPQHF	TGTGCCAGCAGCTTAGGTAGGGGTAGCAATCAGCCCCAGCATTTT
TRBD1	-	TRBV28	TRBJ1-2	CASSSQGVRGYTF	TGTGCCAGCAGTTCCCAGGGGGTTCGTGGCTACACCTTC
-	few	TRBV7-9	TRBJ1-6	CASSLLATNSPLHF	TGTGCCAGCAGCTTACTGGCAACGAATTCACCCCTCCACTTT
-	-	TRBV7-2	TRBJ2-1	CASSLGVDNEQFF	TGTGCCAGCAGCTTAGGGGTCGACAATGAGCAGTTCTTC
TRBD1	-	TRBV18	TRBJ1-1	CASSLNRGWTEAFF	TGTGCCAGCTCACTAAACAGGGGGTGGACTGAAGCTTTCTTT
-	-	TRBV5-1	TRBJ2-1	CASSLGEGNEQFF	TGCGCCAGCAGCTTGGGCGAGGGCAATGAGCAGTTCTTC
-	-	TRBV28	TRBJ1-2	CASSLSGDNYGYTF	TGTGCCAGCAGTCTCTCCGGGGACAACTATGGCTACACCTTC
-	-	TRBV5-6	TRBJ2-1	CASSLQGGASSYNEQFF	TGTGCCAGCAGCCTACAGGGGGGGGCAAGCTCCTACAATGAGCAGTTCTTC
-	-	TRBV30	TRBJ2-3	CAGGPEDTQYF	TGTGCCGGAGGCCCGGAGGATACGCAGTATTTT
TRBD1	-	TRBV29-1	TRBJ1-3	CSVDPGEGAGNTIYF	TGCAGCGTTGACCCCGGTGAGGGGGCGGGAAACACCATATATTTT
-	-	TRBV20-1	TRBJ2-7	CSALTGEQYF	TGCAGTGCCCTCACAGGCGAGCAGTACTTC
-	-	TRBV24-1	TRBJ1-5	CATSDGQGLQPQHF	TGTGCCACCAGTGATGGGCAGGGGTTACAGCCCCAGCATTTT
-	-	TRBV6-5	TRBJ1-1	CASSYTGWGTEAFF	TGTGCCAGCAGTTACACAGGGTGGGGTACTGAAGCTTTCTTT
-	few	TRBV2	TRBJ2-5	CASSERTSQETQYF	TGTGCCAGCAGTGAAAGGACGAGTCAAGAGACCCAGTACTTC
TRBD1	-	TRBV4-3	TRBJ1-2	CASSPHTDRGLGGYTF	TGCGCCAGCAGCCCTCATACGGACAGGGGGCTTGGGGGCTACACCTTC
-	once	TRBV2	TRBJ2-7	CASSVVEQYF	TGTGCCAGCAGTGTGGTCGAGCAGTACTTC
-	-	TRBV7-6	TRBJ1-2	CASSPQGQGGYTF	TGTGCCAGCAGCCCCCAGGGGCAGGGTGGCTACACCTTC
-	-	TRBV11-3	TRBJ2-7	CASSLVPTTGGYEQYF	TGTGCCAGCAGCTTAGTTCCCACGACAGGAGGCTACGAGCAGTACTTC
-	-	TRBV6-5	TRBJ1-1	CASSYGAGDTEAFF	TGTGCCAGCAGCTACGGGGCAGGGGACACTGAAGCTTTCTTT
-	-	TRBV29-1	TRBJ1-5	CSVVFRKGQPQHF	TGCAGCGTTGTGTTCAGGAAGGGTCAGCCCCAGCATTTT
TRBD1	-	TRBV5-4	TRBJ1-2	CASSPRTGTDYGYTF	TGTGCCAGCAGCCCCCGGACAGGGACGGACTATGGCTACACCTTC
-	-	TRBV6-1	TRBJ1-1	CASSEAIVGNTEAFF	TGTGCCAGCAGTGAAGCGATCGTCGGGAACACTGAAGCTTTCTTT
-	-	TRBV11-2	TRBJ1-5	CASSLRQGWNQPQHF	TGTGCCAGCAGCTTAAGGCAGGGATGGAATCAGCCCCAGCATTTT
-	-	TRBV15	TRBJ1-2	CATSRGVDYGYTF	TGTGCCACCAGCAGAGGAGTTGACTATGGCTACACCTTC
-	-	TRBV4-1	TRBJ1-1	CASSQSWADTEAFF	TGCGCCAGCAGCCAATCCTGGGCGGACACTGAAGCTTTCTTT
TRBD1	-	TRBV6-6	TRBJ1-2	CASSTGTGGLGYTF	TGTGCCAGCAGTACGGGGACAGGGGGTCTTGGCTACACCTTC